The text below deals with one T cell receptor (beta chain). Its antigen specificity is not known. Base qualities are not provided; no much larger clone lies one nucleotide away. In total, roughly 670 healthy bone marrow donors made up the cohort. At the time of sampling, every cohort member was nominally healthy, though immune exposures that went unrecorded were likely present. The donor tested CMV seropositive and was one of the 289 seropositive cohort members. A peripheral blood sample was provided by each donor, and peripheral blood mononuclear cells were used for TCR beta sequencing. Genomic DNA extraction from the blood cell samples was performed with the Qiagen DNeasy Blood Extraction Kit. These data come from a study of cytomegalovirus exposure and HLA in healthy donors (TCRdb year 2017). In the study overall: An earlier analysis of approximately 640 of the donors reported roughly 300 Gb of sequence data and about 100 million unique TCR beta sequences from 190 million or so T cells. Across some 400 genotyped donors of the cohort, an average of approximately 200,000 unique TCR beta nucleotide sequences per donor were sequenced, and roughly a sixth of those sequences were non-productive. The study used immunosequencing to profile the T cell repertoires of some 600 subjects and linked those repertoires to cytomegalovirus serostatus. Donor age, sex, ethnicity and CMV serostatus were compiled together with the repertoire data. Typing coverage varied by locus: about 629-630 donors for A, B, C, DRB1 and DQB1; more than 500 for DQA1; about 590 for DPA1; roughly 470 for DPB1. Both class I and class II loci were covered by HLA typing, at four-digit resolution. Rather than drawing on any new phenotypic data, the later analysis identified candidate immune exposures from TCR beta sequences and the way those sequences occurred across donors. A later genetic analysis used genome-wide SNP genotypes for about three fifths of the 666 donors, treating that subset as a discovery cohort. In a later analysis, previously published TCR beta repertoires from 500 to 750 donors were re-analyzed and high-resolution HLA genotyping was added so that TCR occurrence patterns could be studied. The study aimed to test whether cataloging public T cell receptors could reveal signatures of past pathogen exposure. An early release that covered some 640 HLA-typed donors contained approximately 290 gigabases of sequencing data and 75 million to 100 million unique TCR sequences. Several DR-DQ haplotypes were handled as single units for association and clustering because linkage in the cohort was strong. Among the 398 genotyped donors, roughly 80% belonged to the genetic ancestry cluster associated with self-reported Caucasian donors. Along with the roughly 610-subject first cohort, a separate validation cohort of over a hundred different subjects was used. To decide whether each TCR beta V gene segment behaved as functional or pseudogenic, an earlier analysis of nearly 600 of the donors relied on high-throughput TCR beta sequencing. To predict cytomegalovirus infection status, the study brought together high-throughput TCR immunosequencing, statistical association of individual TCRs with disease status, and machine learning. Every discovery cohort repertoire had been produced on one sequencing platform.

Library preparation employed the immunoSEQ multiplex PCR assay. For the multiplex PCR, a mixture combining 60 forward primers for TCR Vbeta segments and 13 reverse primers for TCR Jbeta segments was used. The CDR3 region of rearranged TCR beta genes was amplified from genomic DNA by a multiplex PCR assay. The Illumina HiSeq System was used to sequence the amplified TCR beta libraries as 87-base-pair reads. The paper's processing steps were these. Across the 666 repertoires, a later analysis counted approximately 75 million unique TCR beta chains, roughly 11 million of which were shared by at least two donors. To remove PCR and sequencing errors, raw reads were error-corrected and collapsed into unique sequences using a nearest-neighbor algorithm that merged closely related sequences. V, D and J gene segments were assigned by aligning CDR3 sequences to IMGT reference sequences. Each retained sequence needed at least a six-nucleotide match to both a V gene segment and a J gene segment. A rearrangement counted as productive if the CDR3 had no stop codons and remained in frame with V and J, and every other rearrangement counted as non-productive. CDR3 was defined according to IMGT convention as the region running from the second conserved V-encoded cysteine to the conserved J-encoded phenylalanine. The earlier analysis of 500 to 600 of the donors excluded sequences that lacked an unambiguous match to a single V gene segment. An earlier analysis of 550 to 650 of the donors classified V segments as functional when productive rearrangements were above 56.7% and as segregating when the standard deviation between donors was above 5%. A statistical classification framework was developed to diagnose cytomegalovirus status using the catalog of TCR beta chain sequences. In a later analysis, TCR nucleotide sequences were compared against IMGT/GENE-DB human TR gene sequences so that V and J genes could be assigned. A later analysis assigned CDR3 sequences and most-parsimonious VDJ recombination scenarios with the TCRdist pipeline. In a later analysis, each TCR beta chain was defined by its CDR3 amino acid sequence together with its V-gene family, and reads without a unique V-gene family were excluded. In a later analysis, around 650 highly shared, low-generation-probability nucleotide sequences were removed to address suspected cross-contamination and a sequencing artifact. A later analysis calculated a clonal expansion index for each public chain from normalized within-repertoire ranks of inferred template counts. A later analysis computed generation probabilities with a VDJ recombination model fitted to out-of-frame rearrangements, and checked the results against IGoR. In a later analysis, hypergeometric tests were used to score TCR-TCR, TCR-HLA and TCR-CMV co-occurrence, with a repertoire-size bias correction applied to TCR pairs. False discovery rates were estimated in a later analysis by permuting HLA or CMV assignments 20 times. In a later analysis, co-occurring TCRs were grouped using DBSCAN, with TCRdist sequence similarity added in when clustering inside HLA-allele-positive subsets. Repertoires with fewer than 30,000 or more than 120,000 public chains were left out of co-occurrence clustering, as were five repertoires with anomalous nucleotide sharing. Entries here come from immuneACCESS through TCRdb and include only in-frame sequences with V and J called. Some clones fail to appear in such tables; in the studies checked, an unresolved V gene covers under half of the shortfall, and the cause of the remainder is unknown. V and J calls and clone size come straight from that table; D and trimming were deduced from the DNA. This sample comprises about 160,000 clones, 82% of them detected only once. Around 1.5% of the sample rests with the top ten.

General findings and caveats noted by the study authors: In a later analysis, some 18,000 TCR beta sequences were associated with specific HLA alleles at a false discovery rate of 0.05. A later analysis found that most CMV-associated TCR beta chains appeared HLA-restricted, with HLA associations seemingly driven largely by CMV exposure. The sequencing pipeline was judged likely to have produced a cluster of highly shared sequence variants as a technical artifact. Linkage disequilibrium might explain the correlated functional status among segregating V segments, but an unknown experimental factor could not be excluded. A later genetic analysis associated a missense DCLRE1C variant with V-gene and J-gene trimming of TCR beta chains, and an independent cohort replicated the association. Because HLA typing was unavailable for some donors at each locus, only the typed subset was used in association tests. In a later analysis, TCR association rates were found to vary across HLA loci, with the most associated TCRs seen for DRB1 alleles and the fewest for HLA-C alleles. According to the authors, the approach could potentially be generalized to other disease states and immunological phenotypes. A later analysis reported that several top co-occurrence clusters appeared linked to parvovirus B19, influenza, CMV and Epstein-Barr virus. For the cohort, immune exposure information was limited to CMV serostatus. Across donors, most TCR sequences were observed very rarely, whereas some public TCRs were present in many individuals. A further reported finding was that TCR beta sequences accurately predicted the HLA-A and HLA-B alleles for most subjects in the first cohort. Broadly in line with IMGT annotations, most TCR beta V segments showed up in productive rearrangements about 87% or about 30% of the time in an earlier analysis of under 700 of the donors. Only TCR beta chains were sequenced in this cohort, and the absence of alpha or paired-chain data limited detectable features. The 87-base-pair reads could not distinguish some IMGT-functional V segments, including TRBV6-2 and TRBV6-3, so those segments were excluded. The study listed 164 TCR beta chains as associated with cytomegalovirus. A later genetic analysis reported fewer N-insertions in productive TCRs among donors in an Asian-associated ancestry cluster than the approximately 670-donor mean. Because counts were too low, 15 to 20 rarely observed V segments, including chromosome 9 orphons, were excluded from the earlier analysis of 587 of the donors. The classifier was reported to diagnose cytomegalovirus status with high specificity and sensitivity in both the original cohort and the validation cohort. The presence/absence analyses assumed that sequencing depth was roughly uniform across donors, and that assumption may not be true. When HLA alleles, especially DR and DQ, strongly co-occurred, attributing TCR associations to individual alleles was difficult. In a later analysis, HLA-associated TCR beta chains showed more clonal expansion and lower generation probabilities than non-associated chains that were equally common. Three of the identified cytomegalovirus-associated TCR beta chains were confirmed in vitro to be specific for cytomegalovirus antigens.

Inclusive of the bounding cysteine and phenylalanine, the CDR3 is 14 residues long. The CDR3 DNA has 42 bases and is translated from base 1. V loses 6 bases, J loses 7 bases, and the germline ends lie 19 bases apart. Via the germline V gene, CDR1 is MDHEN and CDR2 SYDVKM. In this chain, TRBV28 is recombined with TRBJ2-7; TRBD1 might be the D gene, on 6 matching bases. This receptor was taken from a girl between 5 and 17 years old in good health and CMV-seropositive. Sequencing used PBMCs. The CDR3 is CASSNGTPMGEQYF. The bases read TGTGCCAGCAGCAACGGGACACCGATGGGAGAGCAGTACTTC.